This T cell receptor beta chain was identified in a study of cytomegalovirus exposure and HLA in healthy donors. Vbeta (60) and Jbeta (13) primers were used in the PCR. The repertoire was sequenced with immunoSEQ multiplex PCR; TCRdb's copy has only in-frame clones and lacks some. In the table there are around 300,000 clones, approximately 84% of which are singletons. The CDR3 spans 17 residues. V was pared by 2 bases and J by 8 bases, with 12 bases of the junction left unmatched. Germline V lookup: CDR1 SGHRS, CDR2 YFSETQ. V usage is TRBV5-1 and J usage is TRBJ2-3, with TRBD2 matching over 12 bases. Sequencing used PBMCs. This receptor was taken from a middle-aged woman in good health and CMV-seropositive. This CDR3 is CASSFTLRTSGTSTQYF. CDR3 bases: TGCGCCAGCAGCTTCACCTTACGGACTAGCGGGACTTCTACGCAGTATTTT.